A selection of T cell receptor beta chains follows, all from one sample in a study of blood T cell repertoires in COVID-19. Profiling relied on immunoSEQ multiplex PCR, and the TCRdb table lists in-frame clones only, not all of them. This table holds fewer than 250,000 clones, about nine tenths found once. Sample: PBMCs or T cells enriched from blood (not recorded which). Receptor source: a woman in her twenties or thirties with acute COVID-19. Each CDR3 is given with its conserved first and last residue. Fields, in order: J gene, V gene, CDR3 protein.

TRBJ1-1,TRBV5-1,CASSSSPQGGNTEAFF
TRBJ2-3,TRBV7-2,CASSPSSGTVDTDTQYF
TRBJ1-2,TRBV7-2,CASSPLGEGLGGYTF
TRBJ1-1,TRBV15,CATQGTGGAFF
TRBJ2-1,TRBV6-5,CASRGTGVGNEQFF
TRBJ1-1,TRBV3-1/TRBV3-2,CASSHRGDTEAFF
TRBJ1-1,TRBV6-5,CASSYNFGRVYTEAFF
TRBJ1-6,TRBV6-6,CASRAREVHNSPLHF
TRBJ2-3,TRBV7-2,CASSLRRGGGDTQYF
TRBJ2-6,TRBV5-5,CASSPGRSGANVLTF
TRBJ1-4,TRBV28,CASSSRRRGRSEKLFF
TRBJ2-2,TRBV4-2,CASSQGQDPPDTGELFF
TRBJ2-7,TRBV4-3,CASSPGMGRPSYEQYF
TRBJ1-3,TRBV5-1,CASTLMPNGNTIYF
TRBJ1-3,TRBV12-2,CASRFFRRGNTIYF
TRBJ2-3,TRBV19,CASSGAATFLADTQYF
TRBJ1-1,TRBV6-5,CASSYYGGRGTEAFF
TRBJ1-4,TRBV29-1,CSARTDEKLFF
TRBJ1-1,TRBV6-2/TRBV6-3,CASSYSLPRRTEAFF
TRBJ1-1,TRBV5-1,CASSSTGDREAFF
TRBJ1-2,TRBV6-5,CASSYRVERDGYTF
TRBJ1-5,TRBV5-5,CASSLDSKGQPQHF
TRBJ1-6,TRBV6-2/TRBV6-3,CASSPGGYNSPLHF
TRBJ1-3,TRBV28,CASWGVSGNTIYF
TRBJ1-2,TRBV19,CASSIGSPYGYTF
TRBJ2-1,TRBV7-2,CASSLLSGGSYNEQFF
TRBJ1-6,TRBV7-2,CASSTGTFYNSPLHF
TRBJ1-1,TRBV6-5,CATRWVAGDGEAFF
TRBJ1-5,TRBV30,CAWSVLRENQPQHF
TRBJ1-6,TRBV3-1/TRBV3-2,CASSLLDRGYNSPLHF
TRBJ1-4,TRBV4-1,CASSHGQVLPSRGKLFF
TRBJ2-5,TRBV25-1,CASSGAGQGQETQYF
TRBJ1-3,TRBV7-2,CASSWDISGNTIYF
TRBJ1-4,TRBV10-3,CAIGDSNEKLFF
TRBJ1-2,TRBV18,CASSARDRNTNYGYTF
TRBJ2-7,TRBV6-5,CASETGYEQYF
TRBJ2-1,TRBV21-1,CASTTGLGNEQFF
TRBJ1-6,TRBV18,CASLGQGSSPLHF
TRBJ1-1,TRBV10-3,CAISEWKGMSDTEAFF
TRBJ2-3,TRBV5-6,CASSLEGPGQSTDTQYF
TRBJ2-7,TRBV5-8,CASSLGPGQGAYEQYF
TRBJ2-5,TRBV7-9,CASSIKPGGSETQYF
TRBJ2-3,TRBV25-1,CASSEVGTGEQYF
TRBJ1-1,TRBV19,CASRDSLNTEAFF
TRBJ1-2,TRBV30,CAWSAGFVIDGYTF
TRBJ1-1,TRBV30,CAWSEGPGVNTEAFF
TRBJ2-3,TRBV29-1,CSAQGVRTDTQYF
TRBJ1-6,TRBV7-8,CASSLNPGSNSPLHF
TRBJ1-1,TRBV7-2,CASARGLRTEAFF
TRBJ1-3,TRBV7-2,CASSHGQGIENTIYF
TRBJ1-1,TRBV10-3,CAISESPGGGDTEAFF
TRBJ1-1,TRBV15,CATSRGDRLNTEAFF
TRBJ2-5,TRBV11-2,CASSQETGSEETQYF
TRBJ1-2,TRBV12-3/TRBV12-4,CASTPGMDYGYTF